The clone carrying this T cell receptor (beta chain) appeared once. These data are taken from a study of blood T cell repertoires in COVID-19. Study information: Samples representing acute and convalescent COVID-19 were sourced from the United States, Italy and Spain. From T cells, B-cell-depleted T cells, or PBMCs came the material, which was cDNA or gDNA.

Original processing notes: Using reference gene primer amplification, nucleated cell counts were estimated. Assay used: immunoSEQ multiplex PCR; TCRdb lists only in-frame clones, some missing. That table gives V, J and clone size, and the DNA gave D and trimming. The table shows about 88,000 clones, with around 85% occurring only once. The CDR3 length is 16 residues. V trimming: 1 base; J trimming: 2 bases; junction bases outside the gene matches: 6. Germline CDR1 reads SGHNT; CDR2 reads YYREEE (reference sequence). The chain is built from TRBV5-4 and TRBJ2-1; 7 bases line up with TRBD1. Sequencing was done on a sample of peripheral blood. This TCR derives from an older woman with acute or convalescent COVID-19. CDR3 sequence reads: CASSLTGEKPYNEQFF. The CDR3 region has the DNA TGTGCCAGCAGCTTGACAGGGGAAAAACCCTACAATGAGCAGTTCTTC. The whole variable domain, filled in from reference TRBV5-4 and TRBJ2-1, reads ETGVTQSPTHLIKTRGQQVTLRCSSQSGHNTVSWYQQALGQGPQFIFQYYREEENGRGNFPPRFSGLQFPNYSSELNVNALELDDSALYLCASSLTGEKPYNEQFFGPGTRLTVL.